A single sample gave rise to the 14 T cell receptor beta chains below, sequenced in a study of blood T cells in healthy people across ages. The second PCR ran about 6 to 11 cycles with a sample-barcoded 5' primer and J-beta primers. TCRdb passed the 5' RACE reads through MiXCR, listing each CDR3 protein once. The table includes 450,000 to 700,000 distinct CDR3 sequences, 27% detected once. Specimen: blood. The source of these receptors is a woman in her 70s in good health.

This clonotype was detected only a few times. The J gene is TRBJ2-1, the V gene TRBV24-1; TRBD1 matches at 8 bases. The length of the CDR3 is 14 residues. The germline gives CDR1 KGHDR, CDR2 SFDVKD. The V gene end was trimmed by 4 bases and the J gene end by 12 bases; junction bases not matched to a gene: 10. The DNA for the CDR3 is TGTGCCACCAGTGACCGTACTGACAGGGGCTTGCAGTTCTTC. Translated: CATSDRTDRGLQFF.

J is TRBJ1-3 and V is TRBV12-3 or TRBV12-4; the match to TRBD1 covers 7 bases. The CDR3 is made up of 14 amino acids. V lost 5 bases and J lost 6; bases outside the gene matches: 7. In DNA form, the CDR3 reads TGTGCCAGCAGTACCGGGACAGTCCCAAACACCATATATTTT. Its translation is CASSTGTVPNTIYF.

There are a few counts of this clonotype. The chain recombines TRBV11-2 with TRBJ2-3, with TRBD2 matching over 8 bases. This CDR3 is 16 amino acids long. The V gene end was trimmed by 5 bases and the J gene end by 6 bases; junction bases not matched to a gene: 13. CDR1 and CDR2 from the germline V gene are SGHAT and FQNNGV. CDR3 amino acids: CASSPTMSGGRDTQYF. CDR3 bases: TGTGCCAGCAGCCCAACTATGAGCGGGGGTAGGGATACGCAGTATTTT.

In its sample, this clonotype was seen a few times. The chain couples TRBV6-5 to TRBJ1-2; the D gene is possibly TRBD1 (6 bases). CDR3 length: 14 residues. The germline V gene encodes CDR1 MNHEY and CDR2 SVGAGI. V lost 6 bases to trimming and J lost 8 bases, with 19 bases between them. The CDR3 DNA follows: TGTGCCAGCAGAAAAAGTGGGGGCGCCGGGGGCTACACCTTC. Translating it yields CASRKSGGAGGYTF.

The CDR3 loop is CASSLSRVAHEQYF. CDR3 bases: TGTGCCAGCAGCTTAAGTCGGGTAGCGCACGAGCAGTACTTC. The rearrangement joins TRBV7-2 to TRBJ2-7, with D maybe TRBD2 (5 bases). V was shortened by 2 bases and J by 5 bases, with 13 bases between the two germline ends. The germline CDR1 and CDR2 sequences are SGHTA and FQGNSA. CDR3 length: 14 residues.

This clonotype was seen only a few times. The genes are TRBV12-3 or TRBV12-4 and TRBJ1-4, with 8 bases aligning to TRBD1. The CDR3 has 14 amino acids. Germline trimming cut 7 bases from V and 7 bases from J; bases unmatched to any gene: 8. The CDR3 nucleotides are TGTGCCAGCAATCCACAGGGGGGAGGTGAAAAACTGTTTTTT. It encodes CASNPQGGGEKLFF.

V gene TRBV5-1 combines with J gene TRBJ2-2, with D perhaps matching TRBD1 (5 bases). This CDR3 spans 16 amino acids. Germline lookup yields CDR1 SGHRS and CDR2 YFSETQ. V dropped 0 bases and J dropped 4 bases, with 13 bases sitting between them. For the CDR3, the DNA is TGCGCCAGCAGCTTGGCCGTTGGACACAGCACCGGGGAGCTGTTTTTT. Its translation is CASSLAVGHSTGELFF.

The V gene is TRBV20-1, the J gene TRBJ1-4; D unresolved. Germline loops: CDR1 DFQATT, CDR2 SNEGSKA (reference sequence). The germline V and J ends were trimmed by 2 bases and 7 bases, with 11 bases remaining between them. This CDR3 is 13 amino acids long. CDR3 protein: CSARLGSGEKLFF. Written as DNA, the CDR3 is TGCAGTGCTAGACTAGGATCGGGTGAAAAACTGTTTTTT.

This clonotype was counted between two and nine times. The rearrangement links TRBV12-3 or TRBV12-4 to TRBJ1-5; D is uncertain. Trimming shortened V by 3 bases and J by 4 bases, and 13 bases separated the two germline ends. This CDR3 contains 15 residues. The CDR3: CASSFTGMMNQPQHF. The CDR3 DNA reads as TGTGCCAGCAGTTTCACGGGGATGATGAATCAGCCCCAGCATTTT.

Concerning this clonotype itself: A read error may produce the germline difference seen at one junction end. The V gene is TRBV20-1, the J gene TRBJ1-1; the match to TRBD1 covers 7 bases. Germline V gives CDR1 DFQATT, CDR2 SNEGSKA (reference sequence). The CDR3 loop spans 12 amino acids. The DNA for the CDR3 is TGCAGTGCTAGACAGGGGGACACTGAAACTTTCTTT. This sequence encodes CSARQGDTETFF.

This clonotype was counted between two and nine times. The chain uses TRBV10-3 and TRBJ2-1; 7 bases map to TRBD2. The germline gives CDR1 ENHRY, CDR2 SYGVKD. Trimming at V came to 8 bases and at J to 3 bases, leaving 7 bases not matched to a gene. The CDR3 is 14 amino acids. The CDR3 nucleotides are TGTGCCATCTGGGGGGGGGACTACTACAATGAGCAGTTCTTC. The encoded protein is CAIWGGDYYNEQFF.

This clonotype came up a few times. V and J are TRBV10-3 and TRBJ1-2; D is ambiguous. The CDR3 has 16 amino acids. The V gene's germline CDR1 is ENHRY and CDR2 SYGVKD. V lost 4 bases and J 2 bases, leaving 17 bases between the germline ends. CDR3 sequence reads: CAISVMQRGSNYGYTF. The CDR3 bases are TGTGCCATCAGTGTAATGCAGCGCGGGAGCAACTATGGCTACACCTTC.

The DNA for the CDR3 is TGTGCCAGCAGCGCGTACAGGGTCGCAGGCATGAACACTGAAGCTTTCTTT. It specifies CASSAYRVAGMNTEAFF. This chain connects TRBV7-8 to TRBJ1-1; a possible D gene is TRBD1 (6 bases). V lost 5 bases and J lost 0, with 19 bases in between. Germline-derived CDR1 and CDR2 are SGHVS and FQNEAQ. The CDR3 is 17 residues long.

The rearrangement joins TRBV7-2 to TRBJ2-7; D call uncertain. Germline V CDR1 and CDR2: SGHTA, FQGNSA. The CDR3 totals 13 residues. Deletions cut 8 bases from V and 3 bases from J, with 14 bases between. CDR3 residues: CASSIAADYEQYF. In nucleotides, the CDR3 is TGTGCCAGCTCTATTGCCGCGGACTACGAGCAGTACTTC.